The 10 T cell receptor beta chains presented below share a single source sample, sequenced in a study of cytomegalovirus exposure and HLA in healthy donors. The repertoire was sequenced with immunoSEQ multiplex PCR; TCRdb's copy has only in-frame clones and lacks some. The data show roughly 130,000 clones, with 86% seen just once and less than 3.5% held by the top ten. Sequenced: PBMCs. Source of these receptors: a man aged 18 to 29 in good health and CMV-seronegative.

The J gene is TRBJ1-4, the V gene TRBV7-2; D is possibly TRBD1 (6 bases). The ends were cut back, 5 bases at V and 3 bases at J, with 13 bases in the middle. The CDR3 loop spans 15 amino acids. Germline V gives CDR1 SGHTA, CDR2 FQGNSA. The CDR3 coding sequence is TGTGCCAGCAGCGTAACAGGGCTGGCTAATGAAAAACTGTTTTTT. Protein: CASSVTGLANEKLFF. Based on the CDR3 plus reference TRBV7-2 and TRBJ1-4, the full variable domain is GAGVSQSPSNKVTEKGKDVELRCDPISGHTALYWYRQSLGQGLEFLIYFQGNSAPDKSGLPSDRFSAERTGGSVSTLTIQRTQQEDSAVYLCASSVTGLANEKLFFGSGTQLSVL.

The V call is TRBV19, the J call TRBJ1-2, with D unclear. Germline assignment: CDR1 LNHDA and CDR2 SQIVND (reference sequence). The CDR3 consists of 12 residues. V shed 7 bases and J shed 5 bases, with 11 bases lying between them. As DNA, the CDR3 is TGTGCCAGTAAGGAGGGCAGATATGGCTACACCTTC. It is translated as CASKEGRYGYTF.

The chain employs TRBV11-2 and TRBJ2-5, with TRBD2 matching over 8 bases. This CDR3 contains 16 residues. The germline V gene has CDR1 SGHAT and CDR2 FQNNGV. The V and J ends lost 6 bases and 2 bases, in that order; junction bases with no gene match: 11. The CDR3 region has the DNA TGTGCCAGCAGGAAAGGATCGGGGGGGCGGCAAGAGACCCAGTACTTC. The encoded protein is CASRKGSGGRQETQYF.

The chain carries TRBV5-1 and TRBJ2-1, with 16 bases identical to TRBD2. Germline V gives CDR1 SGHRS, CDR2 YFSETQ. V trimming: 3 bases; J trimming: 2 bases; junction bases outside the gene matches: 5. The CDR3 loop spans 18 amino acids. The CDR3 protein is CASSYWGLAGGPYNEQFF. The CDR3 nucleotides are TGCGCCAGCAGCTACTGGGGACTAGCGGGGGGGCCCTACAATGAGCAGTTCTTC.

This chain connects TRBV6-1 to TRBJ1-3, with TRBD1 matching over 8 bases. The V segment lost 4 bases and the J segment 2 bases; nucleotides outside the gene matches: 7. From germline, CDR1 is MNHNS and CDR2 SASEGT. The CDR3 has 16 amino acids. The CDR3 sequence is CASSATGDAAGNTIYF. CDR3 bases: TGTGCCAGCAGTGCGACAGGGGACGCCGCTGGAAACACCATATATTTT.

The CDR3 bases are TGTGCCACCACGGACAGGTCGTTTGAAGCTTTCTTT. Its translation is CATTDRSFEAFF. The V gene is TRBV10-3, the J gene TRBJ1-1; TRBD1 matches at 7 bases. This CDR3 is built from 12 residues. Germline V gene data show CDR1 as ENHRY and CDR2 as SYGVKD. V lost 10 bases, J lost 7 bases, and 9 bases stayed unmatched.

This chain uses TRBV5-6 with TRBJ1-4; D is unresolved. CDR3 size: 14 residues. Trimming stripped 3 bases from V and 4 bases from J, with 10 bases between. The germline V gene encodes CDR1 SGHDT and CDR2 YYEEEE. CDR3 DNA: TGTGCCAGCAGCTCGCGGGCGTATAATGAAAAACTGTTTTTT. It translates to CASSSRAYNEKLFF.

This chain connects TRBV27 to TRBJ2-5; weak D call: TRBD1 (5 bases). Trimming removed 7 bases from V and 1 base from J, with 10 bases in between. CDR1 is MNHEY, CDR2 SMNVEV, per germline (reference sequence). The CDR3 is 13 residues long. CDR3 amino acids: CASKFRAQETQYF. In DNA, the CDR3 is TGTGCCAGCAAGTTCAGGGCCCAAGAGACCCAGTACTTC.

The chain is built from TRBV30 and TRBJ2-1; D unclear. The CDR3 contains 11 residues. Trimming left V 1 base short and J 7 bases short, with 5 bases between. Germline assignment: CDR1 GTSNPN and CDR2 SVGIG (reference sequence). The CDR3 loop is CAWSARNEQFF. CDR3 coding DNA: TGTGCCTGGAGTGCGCGAAATGAGCAGTTCTTC.

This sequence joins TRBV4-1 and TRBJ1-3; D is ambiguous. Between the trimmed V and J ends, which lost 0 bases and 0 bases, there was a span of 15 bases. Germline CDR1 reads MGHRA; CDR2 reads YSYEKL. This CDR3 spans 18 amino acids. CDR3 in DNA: TGCGCCAGCAGCCAAGATGTAGCGGCAGCCTTCTCTGGAAACACCATATATTTT. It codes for CASSQDVAAAFSGNTIYF.